This is a list of T cell receptor beta chains from one sample in a study of cytomegalovirus exposure and HLA in healthy donors. Repertoires were generated with immunoSEQ multiplex PCR, while TCRdb's copy carries only in-frame clones and drops some. The sample yields about 160,000 clones, roughly 77% seen once. The sequenced material came from PBMCs. These receptors were taken from a middle-aged woman in good health and CMV-seropositive. CDR3s include the opening cysteine and the closing phenylalanine or tryptophan. Each record gives: J gene, D gene, clone size, V gene, CDR3 protein, CDR3 DNA. The D gene is left open where the match is weak. Some rows have no size entry. The others give once, few or many, or a class for an expanded clone.

j_call: TRBJ2-2; d_call: TRBD2; clone_size: NA; v_call: TRBV19; cdr3_aa: CASSGTSGGTGELFF; cdr3_nt: TGTGCCAGTAGCGGGACTAGCGGGGGGACCGGGGAGCTGTTTTTT
j_call: TRBJ2-1; d_call: TRBD2; clone_size: few; v_call: TRBV29-1; cdr3_aa: CSVEGGGAVAYNEQFF; cdr3_nt: TGCAGCGTTGAAGGCGGGGGGGCAGTCGCCTACAATGAGCAGTTCTTC
j_call: TRBJ2-3; d_call: NA; clone_size: few; v_call: TRBV14; cdr3_aa: CASSQDFGQGPDTQYF; cdr3_nt: TGTGCCAGCAGCCAAGATTTTGGGCAGGGTCCAGATACGCAGTATTTT
j_call: TRBJ1-2; d_call: NA; clone_size: once; v_call: TRBV25-1; cdr3_aa: CASSEGGRHNYGYTF; cdr3_nt: TGTGCCAGCAGTGAGGGGGGGCGCCATAACTATGGCTACACCTTC
j_call: TRBJ2-2; d_call: NA; clone_size: NA; v_call: TRBV6-1; cdr3_aa: CAGQDNLNTGELFF; cdr3_nt: TGTGCCGGACAAGACAACCTGAACACCGGGGAGCTGTTTTTT
j_call: TRBJ1-1; d_call: TRBD1; clone_size: NA; v_call: TRBV5-1; cdr3_aa: CASSSQGGNTEAFF; cdr3_nt: TGCGCCAGCAGCTCCCAGGGGGGGAACACTGAAGCTTTCTTT
j_call: TRBJ2-2; d_call: TRBD2; clone_size: NA; v_call: TRBV30; cdr3_aa: CACPGGPHTGELFF; cdr3_nt: TGTGCCTGCCCGGGGGGGCCCCACACCGGGGAGCTGTTTTTT
j_call: TRBJ1-2; d_call: NA; clone_size: few; v_call: TRBV5-1; cdr3_aa: CASSFGDRRGYTF; cdr3_nt: TGCGCCAGCAGCTTTGGAGACAGACGTGGCTACACCTTC
j_call: TRBJ1-2; d_call: NA; clone_size: NA; v_call: TRBV5-6; cdr3_aa: CASSFRDRKSGYTF; cdr3_nt: TGTGCCAGCAGCTTCAGGGATCGTAAATCGGGCTACACCTTC
j_call: TRBJ1-1; d_call: TRBD1; clone_size: few; v_call: TRBV14; cdr3_aa: CASSRQGNTEAFF; cdr3_nt: TGTGCCAGCAGCCGACAGGGGAACACTGAAGCTTTCTTT
j_call: TRBJ2-2; d_call: TRBD1; clone_size: few; v_call: TRBV4-1; cdr3_aa: CASSDRGNTGELFF; cdr3_nt: TGCGCCAGCAGTGACAGGGGGAACACCGGGGAGCTGTTTTTT
j_call: TRBJ2-5; d_call: TRBD1; clone_size: once; v_call: TRBV29-1; cdr3_aa: CSTRKGQGLETQYF; cdr3_nt: TGCAGCACGAGGAAAGGACAGGGATTAGAGACCCAGTACTTC
j_call: TRBJ2-7; d_call: NA; clone_size: NA; v_call: TRBV28; cdr3_aa: CASSLPRLHEQYF; cdr3_nt: TGTGCCAGCAGTTTACCTCGACTCCACGAGCAGTACTTC
j_call: TRBJ1-2; d_call: TRBD1; clone_size: NA; v_call: TRBV7-2; cdr3_aa: CASSLETGGAFGYTF; cdr3_nt: TGTGCCAGCAGCTTAGAGACAGGGGGCGCTTTCGGCTACACCTTC
j_call: TRBJ2-5; d_call: TRBD1; clone_size: NA; v_call: TRBV6-5; cdr3_aa: CASRGTGQETQYF; cdr3_nt: TGTGCCAGCAGGGGGACAGGGCAAGAGACCCAGTACTTC
j_call: TRBJ2-2; d_call: TRBD1; clone_size: NA; v_call: TRBV30; cdr3_aa: CAWSVTGAVGTGELFF; cdr3_nt: TGTGCCTGGAGCGTGACAGGGGCGGTAGGCACCGGGGAGCTGTTTTTT
j_call: TRBJ2-1; d_call: NA; clone_size: NA; v_call: TRBV7-2; cdr3_aa: CASSSAGSHNEQFF; cdr3_nt: TGTGCCAGCAGCTCCGCAGGCAGTCACAATGAGCAGTTCTTC
j_call: TRBJ2-5; d_call: TRBD2; clone_size: NA; v_call: TRBV14; cdr3_aa: CASSPGGETQYF; cdr3_nt: TGTGCCAGCAGCCCGGGAGGGGAGACCCAGTACTTC
j_call: TRBJ2-7; d_call: TRBD1; clone_size: NA; v_call: TRBV5-4; cdr3_aa: CASSRRDRAHEQYF; cdr3_nt: TGTGCCAGCAGCCGGCGGGACAGGGCTCACGAGCAGTACTTC
j_call: TRBJ1-5; d_call: TRBD1; clone_size: NA; v_call: TRBV28; cdr3_aa: CASSKDRADGNQPQHF; cdr3_nt: TGTGCCAGCAGCAAAGACAGGGCGGATGGCAATCAGCCCCAGCATTTT
j_call: TRBJ2-7; d_call: NA; clone_size: NA; v_call: TRBV23-1; cdr3_aa: CASSQFGNRGIYEQYF; cdr3_nt: TGCGCCAGCAGTCAATTCGGGAATAGGGGGATCTACGAGCAGTACTTC
j_call: TRBJ1-1; d_call: TRBD1; clone_size: NA; v_call: TRBV5-1; cdr3_aa: CASNLKPGQGYTEAFF; cdr3_nt: TGCGCCAGCAACCTAAAACCGGGACAGGGGTACACTGAAGCTTTCTTT
j_call: TRBJ1-4; d_call: NA; clone_size: NA; v_call: TRBV28; cdr3_aa: CASKLGGSNEKLFF; cdr3_nt: TGTGCCAGCAAACTTGGGGGCTCTAATGAAAAACTGTTTTTT
j_call: TRBJ2-7; d_call: NA; clone_size: NA; v_call: TRBV29-1; cdr3_aa: CSVRISGEQYF; cdr3_nt: TGCAGCGTTCGTATCAGCGGCGAGCAGTACTTC
j_call: TRBJ1-1; d_call: TRBD1; clone_size: NA; v_call: TRBV18; cdr3_aa: CASSPTRQGANTEAFF; cdr3_nt: TGTGCCAGCTCACCAACTCGACAGGGTGCTAACACTGAAGCTTTCTTT
j_call: TRBJ2-7; d_call: NA; clone_size: NA; v_call: TRBV11-3; cdr3_aa: CASSGKDRSYEQYF; cdr3_nt: TGTGCCAGCAGCGGCAAGGACAGATCCTACGAGCAGTACTTC
j_call: TRBJ2-2; d_call: NA; clone_size: NA; v_call: TRBV18; cdr3_aa: CASSRGFREANTGELFF; cdr3_nt: TGTGCCAGCTCACGAGGTTTCAGGGAAGCGAACACCGGGGAGCTGTTTTTT
j_call: TRBJ2-5; d_call: NA; clone_size: NA; v_call: TRBV7-2; cdr3_aa: CASSFFLGGGPQETQYF; cdr3_nt: TGTGCCAGCAGCTTCTTTTTAGGGGGGGGCCCCCAAGAGACCCAGTACTTC
j_call: TRBJ1-2; d_call: NA; clone_size: NA; v_call: TRBV19; cdr3_aa: CASSIMEGGYTF; cdr3_nt: TGTGCCAGTAGTATTATGGAGGGCGGCTACACCTTC
j_call: TRBJ2-1; d_call: NA; clone_size: NA; v_call: TRBV7-9; cdr3_aa: CASTRDGGIEQFF; cdr3_nt: TGTGCCAGCACCAGGGACGGGGGAATTGAGCAGTTCTTC
j_call: TRBJ2-1; d_call: NA; clone_size: NA; v_call: TRBV12-5; cdr3_aa: CASGFFLNEQFF; cdr3_nt: TGTGCTAGTGGTTTCTTCCTTAATGAGCAGTTCTTC
j_call: TRBJ1-1; d_call: NA; clone_size: NA; v_call: TRBV30; cdr3_aa: CAWGGGDTEAFF; cdr3_nt: TGTGCCTGGGGCGGGGGAGACACTGAAGCTTTCTTT
j_call: TRBJ2-1; d_call: NA; clone_size: NA; v_call: TRBV7-9; cdr3_aa: CASSLAYSEQFF; cdr3_nt: TGTGCCAGCAGCTTAGCGTACTCCGAGCAGTTCTTC
j_call: TRBJ2-5; d_call: TRBD2; clone_size: NA; v_call: TRBV5-6; cdr3_aa: CASSSSGRNQETQYF; cdr3_nt: TGTGCCAGCTCCAGTAGCGGGAGGAACCAAGAGACCCAGTACTTC
j_call: TRBJ1-6; d_call: NA; clone_size: NA; v_call: TRBV15; cdr3_aa: CATSRDRVSPLHF; cdr3_nt: TGTGCCACCAGCAGAGACAGGGTTTCACCCCTCCACTTT
j_call: TRBJ2-3; d_call: TRBD2; clone_size: NA; v_call: TRBV5-1; cdr3_aa: CASSLALTSGVSTDTQYF; cdr3_nt: TGCGCCAGCAGCTTGGCTTTGACTAGCGGGGTGAGCACAGATACGCAGTATTTT
j_call: TRBJ1-2; d_call: TRBD1; clone_size: NA; v_call: TRBV18; cdr3_aa: CASSPGQGDGYTF; cdr3_nt: TGTGCCAGCTCTCCTGGACAGGGGGATGGCTACACCTTC
j_call: TRBJ2-5; d_call: TRBD2; clone_size: NA; v_call: TRBV29-1; cdr3_aa: CSCARGAGETQYF; cdr3_nt: TGCAGCTGCGCGCGGGGGGCGGGGGAGACCCAGTACTTC
j_call: TRBJ1-5; d_call: NA; clone_size: NA; v_call: TRBV28; cdr3_aa: CASRSRSNQPQHF; cdr3_nt: TGTGCCAGCCGTTCTAGAAGCAATCAGCCCCAGCATTTT
j_call: TRBJ1-2; d_call: NA; clone_size: NA; v_call: TRBV5-1; cdr3_aa: CASSLGGRVGGYTF; cdr3_nt: TGCGCCAGCAGCTTGGGGGGCAGGGTCGGTGGCTACACCTTC
j_call: TRBJ2-7; d_call: TRBD1; clone_size: once; v_call: TRBV30; cdr3_aa: CAWSGTDIYEQYF; cdr3_nt: TGTGCCTGGAGCGGGACAGATATCTACGAGCAGTACTTC
j_call: TRBJ2-7; d_call: TRBD2; clone_size: NA; v_call: TRBV6-5; cdr3_aa: CASSPGLAHFYEQYF; cdr3_nt: TGTGCCAGCAGTCCCGGACTAGCTCACTTCTACGAGCAGTACTTC
j_call: TRBJ1-1; d_call: NA; clone_size: NA; v_call: TRBV15; cdr3_aa: CATSRVKGMNTEAFF; cdr3_nt: TGTGCCACCAGCAGAGTAAAGGGGATGAACACTGAAGCTTTCTTT
j_call: TRBJ1-4; d_call: TRBD1; clone_size: NA; v_call: TRBV9; cdr3_aa: CASSPRTGTNEKLFF; cdr3_nt: TGTGCCAGCAGCCCACGGACAGGGACTAATGAAAAACTGTTTTTT
j_call: TRBJ2-3; d_call: TRBD2; clone_size: NA; v_call: TRBV4-2; cdr3_aa: CASSQRTSGSTDTQYF; cdr3_nt: TGTGCCAGCAGCCAAAGGACTAGCGGTAGCACAGATACGCAGTATTTT
j_call: TRBJ2-7; d_call: NA; clone_size: once; v_call: TRBV21-1; cdr3_aa: CASSKGPGPYEQYF; cdr3_nt: TGTGCCAGCAGCAAAGGGCCTGGTCCCTACGAGCAGTACTTC
j_call: TRBJ1-2; d_call: TRBD1; clone_size: NA; v_call: TRBV5-4; cdr3_aa: CASSLGHPRQGNGYTF; cdr3_nt: TGTGCCAGCAGCTTGGGTCACCCTCGACAGGGGAATGGCTACACCTTC
j_call: TRBJ1-5; d_call: NA; clone_size: once; v_call: TRBV7-8; cdr3_aa: CASSFQVVGQPQHF; cdr3_nt: TGTGCCAGCAGCTTCCAGGTGGTTGGACAGCCCCAGCATTTT
j_call: TRBJ1-2; d_call: NA; clone_size: once; v_call: TRBV6-5; cdr3_aa: CASRQTVNYGYTF; cdr3_nt: TGTGCCAGCAGGCAAACAGTTAACTATGGCTACACCTTC
j_call: TRBJ2-7; d_call: TRBD2; clone_size: once; v_call: TRBV7-2; cdr3_aa: CASSRTGGDYEQYF; cdr3_nt: TGTGCCAGCAGCAGGACCGGGGGGGACTACGAGCAGTACTTC
j_call: TRBJ1-5; d_call: NA; clone_size: NA; v_call: TRBV28; cdr3_aa: CASSGSSTASFNQPQHF; cdr3_nt: TGTGCCAGCAGTGGCTCTTCGACAGCGTCCTTCAATCAGCCCCAGCATTTT